The 8 T cell receptor beta chains below come from one sample, sequenced in a study of regulatory T cells in long-lasting Graves disease. Assembly of TCR beta libraries relied on iRepertoire HTBI primers together with Arm-PCR of CDR3 regions. TCRdb passed the multiplex PCR reads through MiXCR, listing each CDR3 protein once. The top ten hold over 25% of the sample, which has under 450,000 distinct CDR3 sequences, around 20% seen once. Indicated time point: persistent/refractory GD, antithyroid drugs over 5 years with positive TRAb. Following extraction of RNA from PBMCs, that RNA was used to make the TCR library. This specimen consisted of peripheral blood mononuclear cells (PBMCs), obtained when the disease was refractory, from a patient treated with antithyroid drugs. The source is a female donor with Graves disease.

The chain uses TRBV6-1 and TRBJ2-2, with D perhaps TRBD2 (5 bases). Germline V gene lookup returns CDR1 MNHNS and CDR2 SASEGT. This CDR3 has 16 residues. V was trimmed by 6 bases and J by 5 bases, leaving 19 bases between them. The CDR3 spells CASRGLVALRTGELFF. In DNA, the CDR3 is TGTGCCAGCAGGGGCCTTGTAGCGCTGAGAACCGGGGAGCTGTTTTTT.

In its sample, this clonotype was seen once. This chain uses TRBV11-3 with TRBJ2-3; possibly TRBD2 for D (5 bases). Trimming pared 2 bases from V and 2 bases from J, leaving 8 bases between. This CDR3 is built from 14 residues. Germline lookup yields CDR1 SGHNT and CDR2 YENEEA. Here the CDR3 reads CASSLTGNTDTQYF. Written as DNA, the CDR3 is TGTGCCAGCAGCTTAACGGGGAACACAGATACGCAGTATTTT. Filled out from reference TRBV11-3 and TRBJ2-3, the complete variable domain reads EAGVVQSPRYKIIEKKQPVAFWCNPISGHNTLYWYLQNLGQGPELLIRYENEEAVDDSQLPKDRFSAERLKGVDSTLKIQPAELGDSAVYLCASSLTGNTDTQYFGPGTRLTVL.

This chain joins TRBV20-1 and TRBJ2-7; maybe TRBD2 (6 bases). Germline loops: CDR1 DFQATT, CDR2 SNEGSKA (reference sequence). The CDR3 extends over 14 amino acids. Trimming took 5 bases from V and 3 from J, leaving 17 bases between them. CDR3 nucleotide sequence: TGCAGTGCTCATGGTAGCCGGGAGCGCTACGAGCAGTACTTC. Translating it yields CSAHGSRERYEQYF.

With regard to this clonotype: A much bigger clone sits one base away, suggesting this may be a read error. The rearrangement uses TRBV30 and TRBJ1-2, with D hard to call. The ends were cut back, 3 bases at V and 4 bases at J, with 15 bases in the middle. CDR1 GTSNPN and CDR2 SVGIG come from the germline V gene (reference sequence). CDR3 length: 14 residues. Here the CDR3 reads CAWSLGRVAYGYTF. The CDR3 DNA reads as TGTGCCTGGAGCCTGGGAAGGGTAGCCTATGGCTACACCTTC.

In its sample, this clonotype was seen a few times. The CDR3 nucleotides read TGCAGTGCTAGACCGGGGGAGCGGGCTTCCTACGAGCAGTACTTC. It translates to CSARPGERASYEQYF. The chain joins TRBV20-1 to TRBJ2-7; D possibly corresponds to TRBD2 (6 bases). Germline CDR1 is DFQATT and CDR2 is SNEGSKA (reference sequence). This CDR3 comprises 15 residues. Trimming removed 2 bases from V and 1 base from J, with 15 bases in between.

CDR3 coding DNA: TGTGCCAGCAGCTTAACTAGGGGCACAGATACGCAGTATTTT. Translated: CASSLTRGTDTQYF. The chain uses TRBV6-2 or TRBV6-3 and TRBJ2-3, with TRBD2 as a possible D gene (5 bases). This CDR3 comprises 14 residues. Germline V gene data show CDR1 as MNHEY and CDR2 as SVGEGT. With 6 bases removed from V and 1 base from J, the gap between germline ends came to 11 bases.

This clonotype has at least ten counts. The chain carries TRBV11-1 and TRBJ2-5; no clear D. The CDR3 spans 13 residues. V was clipped by 5 bases and J by 2 bases, with 9 bases between them. Germline V gene sequence: CDR1 SGHAT, CDR2 FQDESV (reference sequence). The CDR3 coding sequence is TGTGCCAGCAGCCGAAGCTTACAAGAGACCCAGTACTTC. This translates into CASSRSLQETQYF.

The chain couples TRBV12-3 or TRBV12-4 to TRBJ1-3; D is uncertain. The CDR3 loop spans 13 amino acids. V lost 5 bases and J lost 0, with 5 bases in between. CDR3 DNA sequence: TGTGCCAGCAGTGCTTCCTCTGGAAACACCATATATTTT. As protein: CASSASSGNTIYF.